This passage covers 5 T cell receptor beta chains from one sample sequenced in a study of blood T cell repertoires in COVID-19. Method: immunoSEQ multiplex PCR; TCRdb's copy keeps in-frame clones and lacks some. Here the sample spans over 250,000 clones, about 91% being singletons. The sequencing sample was made of PBMCs or T cells enriched from blood (not recorded which). These receptors all stem from a woman aged 18-30 years who had recovered from COVID-19.

The V and J genes are TRBV18 and TRBJ1-4; 8 bases match TRBD1. With V trimmed by 2 bases and J by 8 bases, 7 bases remained unmatched. This CDR3 has 15 residues. CDR1 is KGHSH, CDR2 LQKENI, per germline. This CDR3 reads CASSPSQGAQEKLFF. CDR3 coding DNA: TGTGCCAGCTCACCAAGTCAGGGGGCACAAGAAAAACTGTTTTTT.

The rearrangement joins TRBV9 to TRBJ1-1; D might be TRBD1 (5 bases). The germline V gene has CDR1 SGDLS and CDR2 YYNGEE. The V and J ends lost 3 bases and 0 bases respectively, with 12 bases between them. The CDR3 extends over 15 amino acids. CDR3 in amino acids: CASSGGGAMNTEAFF. The CDR3 DNA reads as TGTGCCAGCAGCGGTGGTGGGGCCATGAACACTGAAGCTTTCTTT.

The rearrangement uses TRBV18 and TRBJ1-2; 12 bases map to TRBD1. CDR3 size: 19 residues. CDR1 is KGHSH and CDR2 is LQKENI in the germline V gene. J was trimmed by 1 base and V by 3 bases; bases with no gene match: 12. The CDR3 bases are TGTGCCAGCTCACCTTACGGGACAGGGGGCTCCAGGGATAACTATGGCTACACCTTC. Its protein product is CASSPYGTGGSRDNYGYTF. The variable domain in full, with the rest retrieved from reference TRBV18 and TRBJ1-2, is NAGVMQNPRHLVRRRGQEARLRCSPMKGHSHVYWYRQLPEEGLKFMVYLQKENIIDESGMPKERFSAEFPKEGPSILRIQQVVRGDSAAYFCASSPYGTGGSRDNYGYTFGSGTRLTVV.

The gene calls are TRBV7-3 and TRBJ2-1; 11 nucleotides agree with TRBD2. This CDR3 comprises 14 residues. With V trimmed by 5 bases and J by 11 bases, 8 bases remained unmatched. In germline, CDR1 is SGHTA, CDR2 FQGTGA. The CDR3 loop is CASSPRTSGHQQFF. The CDR3, as DNA: TGTGCCAGCAGCCCCAGGACTAGCGGGCATCAGCAGTTCTTC. Supplemented by reference TRBV7-3 and TRBJ2-1, the full variable domain reads GAGVSQTPSNKVTEKGKYVELRCDPISGHTALYWYRQSLGQGPEFLIYFQGTGAADDSGLPNDRFFAVRPEGSVSTLKIQRTERGDSAVYLCASSPRTSGHQQFFGPGTRLTVL.

The chain uses TRBV5-4 and TRBJ2-4, with D maybe TRBD2 (5 bases). Trimming shortened V by 0 bases and J by 6 bases, and 13 bases separated the two germline ends. CDR1 and CDR2 (germline): SGHNT, YYREEE (reference sequence). The CDR3 extends over 15 amino acids. The CDR3 reads CASSLDGVTANIQYF. The CDR3 DNA sequence: TGTGCCAGCAGCTTGGACGGGGTGACGGCAAACATTCAGTACTTC. Together with reference TRBV5-4 and TRBJ2-4, the CDR3 gives the full variable domain: ETGVTQSPTHLIKTRGQQVTLRCSSQSGHNTVSWYQQALGQGPQFIFQYYREEENGRGNFPPRFSGLQFPNYSSELNVNALELDDSALYLCASSLDGVTANIQYFGAGTRLSVL.